A selection of T cell receptor beta chains follows, all from one sample in a study of high-grade serous ovarian cancer treatment subgroups. The assay was immunoSEQ multiplex PCR, and TCRdb's table has in-frame clones only and misses some. Among thousands of clones listed, about three quarters were seen once. The sample consisted of tumor tissue. The receptors originated from a human donor with high-grade serous ovarian cancer. The CDR3 runs from the conserved cysteine through the conserved F or W. A D gene is named only where the DNA matches it firmly. Only part of the rows carry a size: once, few, many, or a class if the clone is expanded.

>TRBV5-1|14|.|.|TRBJ2-4
TGCGCCAGCAGCTCCCCGGGGGTCGGAAACATTCAGTACTTC
CASSSPGVGNIQYF
>TRBV4-1|17|.|.|TRBJ2-2
TGCGCCAGCAGCCTAAGAACAGATCCTTCGAACACCGGGGAGCTGTTTTTT
CASSLRTDPSNTGELFF
>TRBV2|16|.|.|TRBJ2-1
TGTGCCAGCAGGGGGACGGGAAGAGGGTCCTACAATGAGCAGTTCTTC
CASRGTGRGSYNEQFF
>TRBV2|14|.|.|TRBJ2-7
TGTGCCAGCCTGCCCTTTGCGGACTCCTACGAGCAGTACTTC
CASLPFADSYEQYF
>TRBV7-3|16|.|.|TRBJ2-1
TGTGCCAGCAGCTTATGGGGTGGAGGACAGTACAATGAGCAGTTCTTC
CASSLWGGGQYNEQFF
>TRBV5-8|13|.|.|TRBJ2-7
TGTGCCAGCAGCTACCAGCTTACCTACGAGCAGTACTTC
CASSYQLTYEQYF
>TRBV6-6|14|.|.|TRBJ2-1
TGTGCCAGCAGTTACTCGAGAGCTAAGGGAGAGCAGTTCTTC
CASSYSRAKGEQFF
>TRBV13|15|medium-sized|.|TRBJ1-6
TGTGCCAGCAGCTTATGGTATAGGGCTTATTCACCCCTCCACTTT
CASSLWYRAYSPLHF
>TRBV6-1|15|.|.|TRBJ1-1
TGTGCCAGCAGCTCGCGGGGGTTGGGTAACACTGAAGCTTTCTTT
CASSSRGLGNTEAFF
>TRBV5-1|15|few|.|TRBJ1-4
TGCGCCAGCAATTCGGGAAGACGGCTTAATGAAAAACTGTTTTTT
CASNSGRRLNEKLFF
>TRBV5-1|14|.|.|TRBJ1-1
TGCGCCAGCAGCTTGGGAGGGGGTTACACTGAAGCTTTCTTT
CASSLGGGYTEAFF
>TRBV10-2|16|.|.|TRBJ1-2
TGCGCCAGCAGTGAGTCGACCGGCAGCTCCCTTGTTGGCTACACCTTC
CASSESTGSSLVGYTF
>TRBV4-3|15|.|TRBD2|TRBJ2-1
TGCGCCAGCAGCCAAGGGCATATGGGGGGGACTGAGCAGTTCTTC
CASSQGHMGGTEQFF
>TRBV7-2|13|.|.|TRBJ1-2
TGTGCCAGCAGCTTAGCCCGGGTTGATGGCTACACCTTC
CASSLARVDGYTF
>TRBV7-3|18|.|.|TRBJ2-6
TGTGCCAGCAGCTTAAGTTCCCGAGCTAGCTCTGGGGCCAACGTCCTGACTTTC
CASSLSSRASSGANVLTF
>TRBV10-3|19|.|.|TRBJ1-4
TGTGCCATCAGTGAGACCTTAAGACAGGCCGGGGGTTATGGTGAAAAACTGTTTTTT
CAISETLRQAGGYGEKLFF
>TRBV5-1|14|.|.|TRBJ1-2
TGCGCCAGCAGCAACCCAGGGGTTAACTATGGCTACACCTTC
CASSNPGVNYGYTF
>TRBV7-2|15|once|.|TRBJ2-5
TGTGCCAGCAGCCCACCTGGGACCGAGCAAGAGACCCAGTACTTC
CASSPPGTEQETQYF
>TRBV2|12|.|.|TRBJ2-7
TGTGCCAGCAGTGAAGAGTGGTACGAGCAGTACTTC
CASSEEWYEQYF
>TRBV27|14|.|TRBD1|TRBJ1-2
TGTGCCAGCAGTTTCGGACAGGGGATCTATGGCTACACCTTC
CASSFGQGIYGYTF
>TRBV9|13|.|.|TRBJ2-3
TGTGCCAGCAGCGTACTCGGAGAGGATACGCAGTATTTT
CASSVLGEDTQYF
>TRBV12-5|12|.|.|TRBJ1-5
TGTGCTAGTGGTTTGATGAATCAGCCCCAGCATTTT
CASGLMNQPQHF
>TRBV2|15|once|.|TRBJ1-3
TGTGCCAGCGGGAGGGGTGGGAGCTCTGGAAACACCATATATTTT
CASGRGGSSGNTIYF
>TRBV19|15|.|.|TRBJ1-2
TGTGCCAGTGCGTCCCGGGGGGCGCGGGGCTATGGCTACACCTTC
CASASRGARGYGYTF
>TRBV5-1|12|.|.|TRBJ2-3
TGCGCCAGCAGCTTGGCCGGAGATACGCAGTATTTT
CASSLAGDTQYF
>TRBV10-1|11|.|.|TRBJ2-1
TGCGCCAGCAGCCAGGGAGGTGAGCAGTTCTTC
CASSQGGEQFF
>TRBV6-1|14|few|.|TRBJ1-4
TGTGCCACTCTCCGGGGCGCCACGAATGAAAAACTGTTTTTT
CATLRGATNEKLFF
>TRBV11-2|14|medium-sized|TRBD1|TRBJ1-1
TGTGCCAGCAGCCGACAGGGGATGAACACTGAAGCTTTCTTT
CASSRQGMNTEAFF
>TRBV4-1|11|.|.|TRBJ2-5
TGCGCCAGCAGCCGAGGAGAGACCCAGTACTTC
CASSRGETQYF
>TRBV7-9|14|.|.|TRBJ1-2
TGTGCCAGCAGCTTTCCCTGGTCAGAGAGTGGCTACACCTTC
CASSFPWSESGYTF
>TRBV11-3|16|once|TRBD2|TRBJ2-1
TGTGCCAGCAGCCGACTCGGCGCGGGGGGGAACAATGAGCAGTTCTTC
CASSRLGAGGNNEQFF
>TRBV11-2|15|.|.|TRBJ2-7
TGTGCCAGCAGCTTAGTTCGCGGTATCTCCTACGAGCAGTACTTC
CASSLVRGISYEQYF
>TRBV10-2|15|.|TRBD2|TRBJ2-1
TGCGCCAGCAGTGAGTCTGGCGGGGGGGAGGGTGAGCAGTTCTTC
CASSESGGGEGEQFF
>TRBV30|13|.|TRBD1|TRBJ1-6
TGTGCCTGGGGACAGGGGGAAAATTCACCCCTCCACTTT
CAWGQGENSPLHF
>TRBV9|14|few|.|TRBJ2-1
TGTGCCAGCAGCGTAGGGACCTCCTACAATGAGCAGTTCTTC
CASSVGTSYNEQFF
>TRBV5-6|16|.|TRBD2|TRBJ2-3
TGTGCCAGCAGCCTCGGGAGTAGCGGGGCGCCAGGTACGCAGTATTTT
CASSLGSSGAPGTQYF
>TRBV11-2|15|.|TRBD2|TRBJ2-1
TGTGCCAGCTTATTAGCGGGGGGGCTTGGTAATGAGCAGTTCTTC
CASLLAGGLGNEQFF
>TRBV13|17|.|TRBD2|TRBJ2-2
TGTGCCAGCAGCTTCCGGACTAGCGGGGACTCCACCGGGGAGCTGTTTTTT
CASSFRTSGDSTGELFF
>TRBV25-1|15|.|.|TRBJ2-5
TGTGCCAGCAGTGGGCCCAGACAGAGGACGGAGACCCAGTACTTC
CASSGPRQRTETQYF
>TRBV10-3|18|.|TRBD2|TRBJ2-5
TGTGCCATCAGTGGGACCGGGACTAGCGGGGGGATCCCAGAGACCCAGTACTTC
CAISGTGTSGGIPETQYF
>TRBV10-3|12|.|TRBD1|TRBJ1-1
TGTGCCACATGGACAGGTGGAACTGAAGCTTTCTTT
CATWTGGTEAFF
>TRBV7-9|14|.|TRBD1|TRBJ1-1
TGTGCCAGCAGCGTTACAGGGGCGGTCAATGAAGCTTTCTTT
CASSVTGAVNEAFF
>TRBV10-3|17|medium-sized|TRBD1|TRBJ1-1
TGTGCCATCAGTGAGTCGTGGGCAGGGGGCATGAACACTGAAGCTTTCTTT
CAISESWAGGMNTEAFF
>TRBV30|13|.|.|TRBJ2-5
TGTGCCTGGGCGCCGGGACCTCAAGAGACCCAGTACTTC
CAWAPGPQETQYF
>TRBV5-6|15|.|TRBD1|TRBJ2-1
TGTGCCAGCAGCTCGCCCGGGACAGGGGTCTTTGAGCAGTTCTTC
CASSSPGTGVFEQFF
>TRBV7-9|14|few|.|TRBJ1-1
TGTGCCAGCAGCTTAGTACTGGGGAACACTGAAGCTTTCTTT
CASSLVLGNTEAFF